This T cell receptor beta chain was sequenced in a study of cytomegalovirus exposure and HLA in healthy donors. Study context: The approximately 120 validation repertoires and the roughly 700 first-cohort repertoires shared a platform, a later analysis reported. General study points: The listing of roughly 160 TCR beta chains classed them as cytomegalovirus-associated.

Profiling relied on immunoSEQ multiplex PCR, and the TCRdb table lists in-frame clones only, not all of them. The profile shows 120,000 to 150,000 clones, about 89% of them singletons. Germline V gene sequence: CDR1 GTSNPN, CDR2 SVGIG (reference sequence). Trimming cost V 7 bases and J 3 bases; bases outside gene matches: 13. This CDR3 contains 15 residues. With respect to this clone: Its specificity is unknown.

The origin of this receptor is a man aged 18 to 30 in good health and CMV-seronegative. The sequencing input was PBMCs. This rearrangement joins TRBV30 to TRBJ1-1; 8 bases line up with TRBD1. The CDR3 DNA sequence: TGTGCCTACCAAAGGCAGGGGGCAGGGTACACTGAAGCTTTCTTT. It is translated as CAYQRQGAGYTEAFF.